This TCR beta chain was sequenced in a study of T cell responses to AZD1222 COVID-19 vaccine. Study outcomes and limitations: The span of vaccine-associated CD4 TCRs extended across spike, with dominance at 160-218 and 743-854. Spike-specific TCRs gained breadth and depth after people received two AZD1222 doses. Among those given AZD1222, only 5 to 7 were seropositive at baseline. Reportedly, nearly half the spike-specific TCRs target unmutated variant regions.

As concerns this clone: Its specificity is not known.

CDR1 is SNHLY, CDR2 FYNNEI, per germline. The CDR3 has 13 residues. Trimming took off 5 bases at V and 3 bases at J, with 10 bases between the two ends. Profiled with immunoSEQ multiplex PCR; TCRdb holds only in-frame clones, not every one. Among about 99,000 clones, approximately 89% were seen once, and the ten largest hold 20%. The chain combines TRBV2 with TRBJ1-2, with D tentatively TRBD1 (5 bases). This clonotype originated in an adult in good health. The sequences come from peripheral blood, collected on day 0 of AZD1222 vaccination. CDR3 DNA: TGTGCCAGCAGTCCAGGGTCCTACTATGGCTACACCTTC. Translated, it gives CASSPGSYYGYTF.